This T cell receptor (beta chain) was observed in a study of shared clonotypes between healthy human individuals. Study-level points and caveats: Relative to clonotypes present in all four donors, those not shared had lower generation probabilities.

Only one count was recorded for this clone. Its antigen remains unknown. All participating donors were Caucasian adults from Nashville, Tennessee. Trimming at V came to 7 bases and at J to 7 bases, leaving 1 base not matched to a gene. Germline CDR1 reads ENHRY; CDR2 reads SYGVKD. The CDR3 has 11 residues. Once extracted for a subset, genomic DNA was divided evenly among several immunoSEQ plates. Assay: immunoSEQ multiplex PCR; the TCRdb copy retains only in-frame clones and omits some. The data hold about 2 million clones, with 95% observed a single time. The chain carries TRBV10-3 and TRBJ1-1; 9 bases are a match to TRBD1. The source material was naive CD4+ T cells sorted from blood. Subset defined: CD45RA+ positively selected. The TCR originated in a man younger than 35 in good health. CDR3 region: CAITGQGEAFF. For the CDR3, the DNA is TGTGCCATCACGGGACAGGGTGAAGCTTTCTTT.